This T cell receptor beta chain was profiled in a study of T cell responses to AZD1222 COVID-19 vaccine. Assay: immunoSEQ multiplex PCR; the TCRdb copy retains only in-frame clones and omits some. This sample has some 110,000 clones; roughly 91% occur once, and the top ten carry 6% to 8.5%. The V end lost 0 bases, the J end lost 7 bases, and 9 bases lay between the germline ends. This CDR3 spans 13 amino acids. CDR1 and CDR2 from the germline V gene are MNHNY and SVGAGI (reference sequence). Sequencing was performed on peripheral blood, taken 28 days after the second AZD1222 dose. This clonotype originated in an adult who received the AZD1222 COVID-19 vaccine. The chain uses TRBV6-6 and TRBJ1-2; D ambiguous. CDR3 sequence (DNA): TGTGCCAGCAGTTACTCGATAGGTGGTGGCTACACCTTC. Residues: CASSYSIGGGYTF.